The following is a TCR beta chain sequence with its context. This specimen belongs to a study of blood T cell repertoires in COVID-19. Study details: The United States, Italy and Spain were the sources of the acute and convalescent COVID-19 samples. T cells, B-cell-depleted T cells, or PBMCs supplied cDNA or gDNA.

The germline V gene has CDR1 SGHRS and CDR2 YFSETQ. Trimming shortened V by 1 base and J by 5 bases, and 7 bases separated the two germline ends. CDR3 size: 13 residues. Original processing notes: Nucleated cell number was recorded as an estimate derived from reference gene primer amplification. The protocol was immunoSEQ multiplex PCR, while the TCRdb copy is restricted to in-frame clones and leaves out a portion. V and J calls and clone size come straight from that table; D and trimming were deduced from the DNA. The repertoire has around 100,000 clones, 80% to 90% of them found once; the top ten carry 7% to 9%.

J is TRBJ2-1 and V is TRBV5-1; D call uncertain. This clonotype originated in a human donor with acute or convalescent COVID-19. The donor label of this sample is uncertain. Sequencing input: peripheral blood. The chain's CDR3 is CASSLYLDNEQFF. The CDR3, as DNA: TGCGCCAGCAGCTTGTATCTCGACAATGAGCAGTTCTTC.